The following is a T cell receptor (beta chain) sequence with its context. The method was immunoSEQ multiplex PCR; TCRdb's version includes in-frame clones alone and lacks a portion of them. The sample lists 40,000 to 50,000 clones; around 91% were seen once. The sample is drawn from a study of OX40 agonist ivuxolimab in advanced cancers. At the level of the study: Participants, 82.7% male, averaged roughly 55 years of age, ranging from about 20 to 79.

Here the sequenced sample was CD4+ or CD8+ T cells sorted from blood, taken in a trial of the OX40 agonist ivuxolimab. The source of this sequence is an adult with an advanced solid tumor such as melanoma, head and neck, liver or kidney cancer.

The CDR3 region has the DNA TGTGCCAGCAGTTACGGGGCTACCGGGGAGCTGTTTTTT. Translation: CASSYGATGELFF. The chain recombines TRBV6-6 with TRBJ2-2; TRBD1 might be the D (5 bases). Trimming removed 2 bases at V and 5 bases at J, with 6 bases between. Per the germline V gene, CDR1 is MNHNY and CDR2 is SVGAGI (reference sequence). The CDR3 sequence is 13 residues long.